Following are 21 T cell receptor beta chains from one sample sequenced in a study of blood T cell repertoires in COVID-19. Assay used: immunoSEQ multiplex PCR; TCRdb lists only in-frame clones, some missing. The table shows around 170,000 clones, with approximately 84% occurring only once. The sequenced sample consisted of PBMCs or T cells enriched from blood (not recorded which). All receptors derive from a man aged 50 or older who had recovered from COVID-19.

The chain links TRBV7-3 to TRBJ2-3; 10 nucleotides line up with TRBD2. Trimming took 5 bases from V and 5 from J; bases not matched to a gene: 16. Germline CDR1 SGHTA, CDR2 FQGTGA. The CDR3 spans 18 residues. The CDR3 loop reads CASSPTRGSGGAGDTQYF. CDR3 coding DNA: TGTGCCAGCAGCCCGACCAGAGGGAGCGGGGGGGCGGGAGATACGCAGTATTTT.

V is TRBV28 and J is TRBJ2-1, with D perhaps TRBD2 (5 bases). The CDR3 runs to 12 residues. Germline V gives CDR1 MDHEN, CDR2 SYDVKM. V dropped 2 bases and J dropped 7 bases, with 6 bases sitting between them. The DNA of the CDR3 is TGTGCCAGCAGTTTACGGGGAAATGAGCAGTTCTTC. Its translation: CASSLRGNEQFF.

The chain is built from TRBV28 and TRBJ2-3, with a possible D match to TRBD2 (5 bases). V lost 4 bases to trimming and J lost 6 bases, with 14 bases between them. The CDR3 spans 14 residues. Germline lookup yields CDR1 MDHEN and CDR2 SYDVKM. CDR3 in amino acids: CASSSGLAADTQYF. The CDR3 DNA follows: TGTGCCAGCAGTTCCGGGCTAGCTGCGGATACGCAGTATTTT.

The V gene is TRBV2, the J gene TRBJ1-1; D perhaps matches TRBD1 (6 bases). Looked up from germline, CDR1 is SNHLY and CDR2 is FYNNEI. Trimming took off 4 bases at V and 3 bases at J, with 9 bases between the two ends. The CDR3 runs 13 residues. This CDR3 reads CASSVTGYTEAFF. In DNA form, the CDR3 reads TGTGCCAGCAGTGTTACAGGGTACACTGAAGCTTTCTTT. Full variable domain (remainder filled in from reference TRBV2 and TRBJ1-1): EPEVTQTPSHQVTQMGQEVILRCVPISNHLYFYWYRQILGQKVEFLVSFYNNEISEKSEIFDDQFSVERPDGSNFTLKIRSTKLEDSAMYFCASSVTGYTEAFFGQGTRLTVV.

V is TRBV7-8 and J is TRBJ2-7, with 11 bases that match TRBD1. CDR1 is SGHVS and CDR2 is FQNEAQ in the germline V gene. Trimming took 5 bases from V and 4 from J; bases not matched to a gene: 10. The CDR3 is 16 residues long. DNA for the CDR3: TGTGCCAGCAGCCGGACCGGGACAGGGGGAATTTACGAGCAGTACTTC. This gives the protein CASSRTGTGGIYEQYF. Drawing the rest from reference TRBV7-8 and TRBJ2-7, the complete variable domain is GAGVSQSPRYKVAKRGQDVALRCDPISGHVSLFWYQQALGQGPEFLTYFQNEAQLDKSGLPSDRFFAERPEGSVSTLKIQRTQQEDSAVYLCASSRTGTGGIYEQYFGPGTRLTVT.

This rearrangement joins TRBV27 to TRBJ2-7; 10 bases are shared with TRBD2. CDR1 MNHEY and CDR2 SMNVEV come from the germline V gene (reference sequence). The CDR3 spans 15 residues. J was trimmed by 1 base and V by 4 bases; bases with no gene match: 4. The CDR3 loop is CASSSSGGPSYEQYF. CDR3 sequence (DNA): TGTGCCAGCAGTTCTAGCGGGGGTCCTTCCTACGAGCAGTACTTC.

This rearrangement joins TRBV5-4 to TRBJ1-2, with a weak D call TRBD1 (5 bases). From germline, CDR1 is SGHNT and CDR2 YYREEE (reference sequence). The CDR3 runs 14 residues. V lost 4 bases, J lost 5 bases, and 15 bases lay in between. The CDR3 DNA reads TGTGCCAGCAGCGGAACAGGCCCCCGGTATGGCTACACCTTC. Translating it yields CASSGTGPRYGYTF. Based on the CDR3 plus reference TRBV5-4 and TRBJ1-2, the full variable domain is ETGVTQSPTHLIKTRGQQVTLRCSSQSGHNTVSWYQQALGQGPQFIFQYYREEENGRGNFPPRFSGLQFPNYSSELNVNALELDDSALYLCASSGTGPRYGYTFGSGTRLTVV.

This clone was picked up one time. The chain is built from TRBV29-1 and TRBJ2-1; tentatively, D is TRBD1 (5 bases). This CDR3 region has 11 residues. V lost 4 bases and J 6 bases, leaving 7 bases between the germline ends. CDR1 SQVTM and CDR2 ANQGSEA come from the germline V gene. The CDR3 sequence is CSVGQINEQFF. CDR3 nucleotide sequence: TGCAGCGTTGGACAGATCAATGAGCAGTTCTTC.

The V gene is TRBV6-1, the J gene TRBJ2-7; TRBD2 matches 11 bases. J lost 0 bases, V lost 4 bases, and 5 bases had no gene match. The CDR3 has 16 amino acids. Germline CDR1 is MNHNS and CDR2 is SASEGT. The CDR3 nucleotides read TGTGCCAGCAGTGGACTAGCGGGGACTGCCTCCTACGAGCAGTACTTC. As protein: CASSGLAGTASYEQYF.

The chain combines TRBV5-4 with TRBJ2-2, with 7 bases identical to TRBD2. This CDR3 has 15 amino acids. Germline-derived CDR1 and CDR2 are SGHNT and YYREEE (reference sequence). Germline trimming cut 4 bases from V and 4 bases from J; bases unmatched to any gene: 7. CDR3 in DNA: TGTGCCAGCAGCCAAGATCAGCGGGGCACCGGGGAGCTGTTTTTT. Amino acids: CASSQDQRGTGELFF. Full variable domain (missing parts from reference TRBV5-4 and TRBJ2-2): ETGVTQSPTHLIKTRGQQVTLRCSSQSGHNTVSWYQQALGQGPQFIFQYYREEENGRGNFPPRFSGLQFPNYSSELNVNALELDDSALYLCASSQDQRGTGELFFGEGSRLTVL.

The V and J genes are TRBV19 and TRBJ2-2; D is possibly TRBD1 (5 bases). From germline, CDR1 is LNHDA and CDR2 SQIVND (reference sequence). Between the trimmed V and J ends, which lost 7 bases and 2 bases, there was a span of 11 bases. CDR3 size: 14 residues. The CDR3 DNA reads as TGTGCCAGTACCCCCAGGGCAAACACCGGGGAGCTGTTTTTT. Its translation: CASTPRANTGELFF.

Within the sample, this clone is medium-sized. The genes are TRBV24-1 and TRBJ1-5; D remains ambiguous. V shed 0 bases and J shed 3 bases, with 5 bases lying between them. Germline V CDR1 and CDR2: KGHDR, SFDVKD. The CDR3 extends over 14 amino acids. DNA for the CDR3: TGTGCCACCAGTGATTTGTCCATCAATCAGCCCCAGCATTTT. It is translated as CATSDLSINQPQHF.

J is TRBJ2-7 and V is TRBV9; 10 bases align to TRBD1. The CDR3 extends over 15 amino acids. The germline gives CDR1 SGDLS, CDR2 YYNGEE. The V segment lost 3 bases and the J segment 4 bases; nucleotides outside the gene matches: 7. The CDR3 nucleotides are TGTGCCAGCAGCGCAGAAGGACAGGGGGTTTACGAGCAGTACTTC. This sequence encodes CASSAEGQGVYEQYF.

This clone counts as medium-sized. This chain's CDR3 is CASSPALHGSSYEQYF. The CDR3 nucleotides are TGTGCCAGCAGCCCAGCCCTACATGGGAGCTCCTACGAGCAGTACTTC. The chain carries TRBV7-9 and TRBJ2-7, with a tentative D call TRBD2 (5 bases). CDR3 length: 16 residues. Trimming left V 5 bases short and J 0 bases short, with 17 bases between. CDR1 and CDR2 from the germline V gene are SEHNR and FQNEAQ (reference sequence).

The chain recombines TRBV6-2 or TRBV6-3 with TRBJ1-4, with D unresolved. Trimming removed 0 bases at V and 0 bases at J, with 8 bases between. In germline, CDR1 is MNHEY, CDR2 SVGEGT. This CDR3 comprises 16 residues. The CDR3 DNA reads TGTGCCAGCAGTTACTCGCGGGTCGCAACTAATGAAAAACTGTTTTTT. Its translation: CASSYSRVATNEKLFF.

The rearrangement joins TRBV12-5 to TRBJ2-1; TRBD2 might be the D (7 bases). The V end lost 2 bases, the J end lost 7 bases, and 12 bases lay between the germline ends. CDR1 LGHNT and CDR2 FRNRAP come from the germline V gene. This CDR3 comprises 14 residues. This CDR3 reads CASGLFGGANEQFF. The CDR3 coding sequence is TGTGCTAGTGGTTTGTTTGGGGGGGCAAATGAGCAGTTCTTC.

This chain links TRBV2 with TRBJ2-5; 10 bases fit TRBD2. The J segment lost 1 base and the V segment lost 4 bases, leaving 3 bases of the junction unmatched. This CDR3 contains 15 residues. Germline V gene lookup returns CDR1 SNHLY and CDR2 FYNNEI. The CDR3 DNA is TGTGCCAGCAGTGGCCTAGCGGGGGTCCAAGAGACCCAGTACTTC. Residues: CASSGLAGVQETQYF.

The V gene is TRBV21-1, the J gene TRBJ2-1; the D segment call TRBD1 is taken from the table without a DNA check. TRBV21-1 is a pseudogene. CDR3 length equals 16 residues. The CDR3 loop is CASSKPGHWDLNEQFF. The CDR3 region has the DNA TGTGCCAGCAGCAAACCGGGACACTGGGACCTCAATGAGCAGTTCTTC.

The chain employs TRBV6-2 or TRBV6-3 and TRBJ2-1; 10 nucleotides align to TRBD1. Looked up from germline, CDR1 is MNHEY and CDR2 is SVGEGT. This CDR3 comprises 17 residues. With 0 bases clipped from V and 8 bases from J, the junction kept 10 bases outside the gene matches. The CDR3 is CASSYSRRTGGDYEQFF. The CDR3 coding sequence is TGTGCCAGCAGTTACTCGCGTAGGACAGGGGGTGACTATGAGCAGTTCTTC.

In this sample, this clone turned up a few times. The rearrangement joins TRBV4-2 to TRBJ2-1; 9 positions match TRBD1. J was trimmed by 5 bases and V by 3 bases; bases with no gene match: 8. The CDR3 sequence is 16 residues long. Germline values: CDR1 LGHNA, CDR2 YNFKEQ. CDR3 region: CASSQSGTGTDNEQFF. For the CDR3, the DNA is TGTGCCAGCAGCCAGTCCGGGACAGGGACTGACAATGAGCAGTTCTTC.

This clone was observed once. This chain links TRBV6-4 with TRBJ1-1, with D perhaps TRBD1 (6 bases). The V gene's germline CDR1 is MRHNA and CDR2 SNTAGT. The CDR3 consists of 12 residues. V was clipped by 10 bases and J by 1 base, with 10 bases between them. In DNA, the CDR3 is TGTGCCATAAACAGGGCGAACACTGAAGCTTTCTTT. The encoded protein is CAINRANTEAFF.